This T cell receptor (beta chain) was obtained from a study of blood T cell repertoires in COVID-19. Study-level information: COVID-19 samples from acute and convalescent phases originated in the United States, Italy and Spain. T cells, B-cell-depleted T cells, or PBMCs supplied cDNA or gDNA.

V was clipped by 6 bases and J by 3 bases, with 17 bases between them. From germline, CDR1 is MDHEN and CDR2 SYDVKM. The CDR3 has 15 residues. This clone was detected once. In the original analysis: Researchers report that nucleated cell counts were estimated from reference gene primer amplification. Some clones are missing from TCRdb's copy, which holds only in-frame ones; the method was immunoSEQ multiplex PCR. The V and J calls and clone size are taken from that table; D and trimming were inferred from the DNA. Counted here are roughly 700,000 clones, over 80% occurring once; the ten biggest clones make up more than 0.25%.

Input material: peripheral blood. This TCR was sampled from a woman between 18 and 29 years old with acute or convalescent COVID-19. The chain joins TRBV28 to TRBJ1-1; D is possibly TRBD1 (6 bases). The CDR3 protein is CASRSQGGGDTEAFF. The CDR3 nucleotides are TGTGCCAGCAGATCGCAGGGAGGGGGGGACACTGAAGCTTTCTTT.